This T cell receptor (beta chain) was captured by sequencing in a study of cytomegalovirus exposure and HLA in healthy donors. General observations from the study: A missense DCLRE1C variant was associated with V- and J-gene trimming of TCR beta chains in a later analysis, and an independent cohort replicated the association.

Details on this clone: The antigen is unknown.

Both 60 Vbeta primers and 13 Jbeta primers went into the PCR. Original processing methods: Unique TCR beta chains totaled about 78 million in a later count, with around 11 million of them shared. Sequenced by immunoSEQ multiplex PCR; TCRdb stores in-frame clones only, minus some. The D gene and trimming were derived from the DNA, and the V and J assignments and clone size from that table. In the table there are under 200,000 clones, 10% to 15% of which are singletons. The sequencing sample was made of PBMCs. This receptor was identified in a man aged 45-60 years in good health and CMV-seropositive.

The DNA of the CDR3 is TGTGCCAGCAGCTCAGACAGGGTTGGGGCCGAGCAGTTCTTC. Protein sequence: CASSSDRVGAEQFF. The rearrangement joins TRBV7-3 to TRBJ2-1; 7 bases line up with TRBD1. Germline trimming cut 4 bases from V and 10 bases from J; bases unmatched to any gene: 10. From germline, CDR1 is SGHTA and CDR2 FQGTGA. The CDR3 is 14 amino acids.